The entry that follows covers one T cell receptor (beta chain) sequence. This sample was included in a study of blood T cell repertoires in COVID-19. Study as a whole: From T cells, B-cell-depleted T cells, or PBMCs came the material, which was cDNA or gDNA.

TCRdb's table, derived via immunoSEQ multiplex PCR, lists solely in-frame clones and lacks some. The table records a few hundred thousand clones, roughly nine tenths of them present only once. Deletions cut 3 bases from V and 0 bases from J, with 8 bases between. CDR1 is KGHSH, CDR2 LQKENI, per germline. The CDR3 has 14 residues. V and J are TRBV18 and TRBJ2-5, with D possibly being TRBD2 (6 bases). The receptor's source is a man aged 50 to 59 with acute or convalescent COVID-19. Material: peripheral blood. DNA of the CDR3: TGTGCCAGCTCACCTGCTAGCGACCAAGAGACCCAGTACTTC. Translation gives CASSPASDQETQYF.